These 27 T cell receptor beta chains came from one sample sequenced in a study of blood T cell repertoires in COVID-19. Sequencing used immunoSEQ multiplex PCR; TCRdb keeps in-frame clones, though not all of them. The sample yields about 180,000 clones, roughly 90% seen once. Sequenced: PBMCs or T cells enriched from blood (not recorded which). These receptors originate from a woman in her forties or fifties who had recovered from COVID-19.

In DNA form, the CDR3 reads TGTGCCAGCAGCCAAAGGGACAGAGGTGATTCACCCCTCCACTTT. Protein: CASSQRDRGDSPLHF. The chain carries TRBV14 and TRBJ1-6; TRBD1 aligns across 7 bases. CDR1 and CDR2 (germline): SGHDN, FVKESK. The CDR3 sequence is 15 residues long. Trimming took 2 bases from V and 8 from J; bases not matched to a gene: 6.

The rearrangement joins TRBV27 to TRBJ2-3; D is possibly TRBD2 (6 bases). V dropped 1 base and J dropped 4 bases, with 6 bases sitting between them. The CDR3 length is 13 residues. From germline, CDR1 is MNHEY and CDR2 SMNVEV (reference sequence). As DNA, the CDR3 is TGTGCCAGCAGTTTATGGGGGGCAGATACGCAGTATTTT. This translates into CASSLWGADTQYF.

About this clone itself: Other DNA variants within this sample encode the same CDR3. The V gene is TRBV27, the J gene TRBJ2-7; TRBD2 aligns across 8 bases. J gave up 0 bases and V 2 bases, and 0 bases lay outside the gene matches. Germline loops: CDR1 MNHEY, CDR2 SMNVEV (reference sequence). The CDR3 spans 14 residues. CDR3 loop: CASSLSGSSYEQYF. In DNA form, the CDR3 reads TGTGCCAGCAGTTTAAGCGGGAGCTCCTACGAGCAGTACTTC.

CDR3 sequence: CASSPPQGLDTDTQYF. DNA for the CDR3: TGTGCCAGCAGCCCCCCTCAGGGACTAGACACAGATACGCAGTATTTT. This chain uses TRBV9 with TRBJ2-3, with 8 positions matching TRBD2. V was clipped by 4 bases and J by 2 bases; unmatched bases: 9. This CDR3 comprises 16 residues. Germline CDR1 and CDR2: SGDLS and YYNGEE.

This sequence joins TRBV6-5 and TRBJ2-5, with 7 bases lining up with TRBD1. Germline trimming cut 3 bases from V and 3 bases from J; bases unmatched to any gene: 1. This CDR3 comprises 13 residues. Germline lookup yields CDR1 MNHEY and CDR2 SVGAGI. The CDR3 region is CASSYDREETQYF. The CDR3 coding sequence is TGTGCCAGCAGTTATGACAGGGAAGAGACCCAGTACTTC.

The rearrangement links TRBV5-1 to TRBJ2-5; 10 positions match TRBD2. The CDR3 runs to 16 residues. J lost 2 bases, V lost 4 bases, and 8 bases had no gene match. Germline V gene data show CDR1 as SGHRS and CDR2 as YFSETQ. Here the CDR3 reads CASSPGLAETQETQYF. In DNA, the CDR3 is TGCGCCAGCAGCCCTGGACTAGCGGAGACTCAAGAGACCCAGTACTTC.

This clone is a singleton in its sample. The J gene is TRBJ2-5, the V gene TRBV6-5; 7 bases fit TRBD2. After removal of 8 bases from V and 5 bases from J, the junction contained 5 bases not matched to a gene. CDR1 MNHEY and CDR2 SVGAGI come from the germline V gene. CDR3 size: 12 residues. CDR3 protein: CASGRGWETQYF. For the CDR3, the DNA is TGTGCCAGCGGGAGGGGCTGGGAGACCCAGTACTTC.

The V call is TRBV5-1, the J call TRBJ1-6; 11 positions agree with TRBD1. The CDR3 is 15 amino acids. Germline V gives CDR1 SGHRS, CDR2 YFSETQ. V was pared by 0 bases and J by 9 bases, with 2 bases of the junction left unmatched. CDR3 protein: CASSLDGTGGSPLHF. In nucleotides, the CDR3 is TGCGCCAGCAGCTTGGATGGGACAGGGGGTTCACCCCTCCACTTT.

The table lists this clone with a few counts. The V call is TRBV3-1 (or the pseudogene TRBV3-2), the J call TRBJ2-2, with TRBD2 matching 8 bases. Germline values: CDR1 LGHDT, CDR2 YNNKEL (reference sequence). The CDR3 has 17 residues. V shed 1 base, J shed 6 bases, and the junction held 10 bases outside the gene matches. The CDR3 coding sequence is TGTGCCAGCAGCCAAGTACTTAAGCGGGAGATTGCCGGGGAGCTGTTTTTT. This codes for CASSQVLKREIAGELFF.

The chain employs TRBV21-1 and TRBJ1-1. TRBV21-1 is described as a pseudogene. The length of the CDR3 is 15 residues. The chain's CDR3 is CASSKGSPMNTEAFF. DNA for the CDR3: TGTGCCAGCAGCAAAGGGAGCCCCATGAACACTGAAGCTTTCTTT.

This chain joins TRBV4-1 and TRBJ2-2; TRBD2 might be the D (6 bases). This CDR3 contains 19 residues. CDR1 and CDR2 from the germline V gene are MGHRA and YSYEKL. V lost 2 bases and J lost 4, with 23 bases in between. The CDR3 region is CASSQLLGPVSGPTGELFF. Written as DNA, the CDR3 is TGCGCCAGCAGCCAACTCTTAGGTCCCGTTAGCGGCCCCACCGGGGAGCTGTTTTTT.

The chain is built from TRBV6-2 or TRBV6-3 and TRBJ2-5, with 9 bases identical to TRBD1. CDR1 MNHEY and CDR2 SVGEGT come from the germline V gene. This CDR3 spans 15 amino acids. The V gene end was trimmed by 6 bases and the J gene end by 5 bases; junction bases not matched to a gene: 10. The chain's CDR3 is CASSSTGGEWETQYF. DNA for the CDR3: TGTGCCAGCAGCTCAACAGGGGGCGAATGGGAGACCCAGTACTTC.

The rearrangement links TRBV4-2 to TRBJ2-5, with no clear D. CDR1 and CDR2 (germline): LGHNA, YNFKEQ. This CDR3 has 14 amino acids. The germline V and J ends were trimmed by 4 bases and 4 bases, with 13 bases remaining between them. Here the CDR3 reads CASSPSLVTETQYF. The CDR3 bases are TGTGCCAGCAGCCCAAGCCTAGTGACAGAGACCCAGTACTTC.

This chain uses TRBV2 with TRBJ2-7, with 13 bases identical to TRBD2. Germline CDR1 reads SNHLY; CDR2 reads FYNNEI. The V gene end was trimmed by 9 bases and the J gene end by 3 bases; junction bases not matched to a gene: 5. This CDR3 is 14 amino acids long. DNA of the CDR3: TGTGCCAGAACCGGGACTAGCGGGAACTACGAGCAGTACTTC. This codes for CARTGTSGNYEQYF.

The chain couples TRBV5-1 to TRBJ2-7; 7 nucleotides align to TRBD2. With 5 bases clipped from V and 2 bases from J, the junction kept 10 bases outside the gene matches. Looked up from germline, CDR1 is SGHRS and CDR2 is YFSETQ. The CDR3 is made up of 15 amino acids. The CDR3 coding sequence is TGCGCCAGCAGGCCCCTCACGGGAGGTCCCTACGAGCAGTACTTC. Protein product: CASRPLTGGPYEQYF.

The gene calls are TRBV18 and TRBJ2-2; 8 nucleotides agree with TRBD1. Germline CDR1 and CDR2: KGHSH and LQKENI. After removal of 0 bases from V and 4 bases from J, the junction contained 1 base not matched to a gene. This CDR3 has 15 amino acids. CDR3 residues: CASSPPQGATGELFF. CDR3 DNA: TGTGCCAGCTCACCACCCCAGGGGGCCACCGGGGAGCTGTTTTTT.

This chain uses TRBV7-2 with TRBJ2-7; 10 nucleotides match TRBD2. CDR3 length: 15 residues. The junction had 5 bases not matched to a gene; V was cut back by 4 bases and J by 2 bases. The germline gives CDR1 SGHTA, CDR2 FQGNSA. In DNA form, the CDR3 reads TGTGCCAGCAGCTCAGGACTAGCGGAAACCTACGAGCAGTACTTC. This translates into CASSSGLAETYEQYF.

J is TRBJ2-7 and V is TRBV27, with 8 bases matching TRBD2. There are 13 residues in the CDR3. Germline CDR1 is MNHEY and CDR2 is SMNVEV (reference sequence). The V segment lost 3 bases and the J segment 7 bases; nucleotides outside the gene matches: 5. The CDR3 loop reads CASSLPGGGEQYF. For the CDR3, the DNA is TGTGCCAGCAGTTTGCCGGGAGGGGGAGAGCAGTACTTC.

J is TRBJ1-1 and V is TRBV28, with a tentative D call TRBD1 (5 bases). The germline CDR1 and CDR2 sequences are MDHEN and SYDVKM. The CDR3 runs 17 residues. V was cut by 6 bases and J by 1 base, with 21 bases left in between. In DNA, the CDR3 is TGTGCCAGCAGCTCTCCCCGGTTGGGGCGGCGGAACACTGAAGCTTTCTTT. This codes for CASSSPRLGRRNTEAFF. The full variable domain, completed using reference TRBV28 and TRBJ1-1, is DVKVTQSSRYLVKRTGEKVFLECVQDMDHENMFWYRQDPGLGLRLIYFSYDVKMKEKGDIPEGYSVSREKKERFSLILESASTNQTSMYLCASSSPRLGRRNTEAFFGQGTRLTVV.

The J gene is TRBJ2-1, the V gene TRBV27; D possibly corresponds to TRBD2 (5 bases). Trimming shortened V by 5 bases and J by 4 bases, and 9 bases separated the two germline ends. Germline CDR1 MNHEY, CDR2 SMNVEV (reference sequence). This CDR3 spans 13 amino acids. This CDR3 reads CASSPLAYNEQFF. DNA for the CDR3: TGTGCCAGCAGTCCCCTAGCTTACAATGAGCAGTTCTTC.

V is TRBV6-5 and J is TRBJ2-7; D might be TRBD1 (6 bases). The CDR3 runs to 14 residues. Germline CDR1 is MNHEY and CDR2 is SVGAGI. The V end was cut by 7 bases, the J end by 1 base, with 14 bases between. CDR3 in DNA: TGTGCCAGCAATCCACAGGGAAAGTCCTACGAGCAGTACTTC. This codes for CASNPQGKSYEQYF.

V usage is TRBV19 and J usage is TRBJ1-1; D unclear. The CDR3 runs 13 residues. The germline CDR1 and CDR2 sequences are LNHDA and SQIVND (reference sequence). Trimming left V 6 bases short and J 1 base short, with 9 bases between. CDR3 sequence reads: CASSLTENTEAFF. The CDR3 DNA reads TGTGCCAGTAGCCTAACAGAGAACACTGAAGCTTTCTTT.

The chain couples TRBV2 to TRBJ1-1, with D hard to call. Germline CDR1 and CDR2: SNHLY and FYNNEI. The V end lost 6 bases, the J end lost 0 bases, and 8 bases lay between the germline ends. The CDR3 sequence is 13 residues long. For the CDR3, the DNA is TGTGCCAGCAGGAGTCTTGTGAACACTGAAGCTTTCTTT. Translating gives CASRSLVNTEAFF. Full variable domain (missing parts from reference TRBV2 and TRBJ1-1): EPEVTQTPSHQVTQMGQEVILRCVPISNHLYFYWYRQILGQKVEFLVSFYNNEISEKSEIFDDQFSVERPDGSNFTLKIRSTKLEDSAMYFCASRSLVNTEAFFGQGTRLTVV.

The table lists this clone with a few counts. The chain carries TRBV28 and TRBJ1-2; the match to TRBD1 covers 10 bases. After removal of 3 bases from V and 10 bases from J, the junction contained 5 bases not matched to a gene. The CDR3 covers 13 residues. Germline assignment: CDR1 MDHEN and CDR2 SYDVKM. CDR3 loop: CASSLTGGPTYTF. CDR3 nucleotides: TGTGCCAGCAGTTTGACAGGGGGCCCCACCTACACCTTC.

The chain is built from TRBV30 and TRBJ1-2; TRBD1 aligns across 7 bases. The trim removed 4 bases at V and 2 bases at J, leaving 10 bases unmatched. This CDR3 spans 15 amino acids. The germline gives CDR1 GTSNPN, CDR2 SVGIG (reference sequence). The CDR3 spells CAWNLRDRRNYGYTF. The CDR3, as DNA: TGTGCCTGGAACCTGCGGGACAGAAGAAACTATGGCTACACCTTC.

This clone was recorded a few times. This chain links TRBV11-2 with TRBJ2-1; 8 positions match TRBD1. V trimming: 6 bases; J trimming: 5 bases; junction bases outside the gene matches: 12. This CDR3 comprises 16 residues. Germline lookup yields CDR1 SGHAT and CDR2 FQNNGV. CDR3 DNA: TGTGCCAGCAGGAATACGCAGGGGGCGGCTCACAATGAGCAGTTCTTC. Encoded protein: CASRNTQGAAHNEQFF.

This chain connects TRBV18 to TRBJ2-2, with 8 bases lining up with TRBD2. V gave up 3 bases and J gave up 2 bases; unmatched junction bases: 8. The CDR3 sequence is 17 residues long. Germline V gives CDR1 KGHSH, CDR2 LQKENI. CDR3 nucleotides: TGTGCCAGCTCACCCAATAGCGGGATGATAAACACCGGGGAGCTGTTTTTT. Translating gives CASSPNSGMINTGELFF.